A single sample is the source of the 11 T cell receptor beta chains below, sequenced in a study of cytomegalovirus exposure and HLA in healthy donors. The PCR employed 60 Vbeta primers together with 13 Jbeta primers. Only in-frame clones appear in the TCRdb table, and some are missing; sequencing was by immunoSEQ multiplex PCR. There are tens of thousands of clones in the sample, with over 2% held by the top ten. Sequences were obtained from PBMCs. These receptor sequences come from a female donor in good health and CMV-seronegative.

This sequence joins TRBV6-6 and TRBJ1-5; D is unresolved. This CDR3 is 13 amino acids long. Germline V gene sequence: CDR1 MNHNY, CDR2 SVGAGI (reference sequence). Trimming removed 5 bases from V and 2 bases from J, with 7 bases in between. CDR3 residues: CASSRVRNQPQHF. In DNA, the CDR3 is TGTGCCAGCAGTCGGGTCCGCAATCAGCCCCAGCATTTT.

This chain uses TRBV30 with TRBJ1-2; 12 bases fit TRBD1. The CDR3 length is 18 residues. V shed 2 bases and J 5 bases; nucleotides not matched to a gene: 15. Germline CDR1 is GTSNPN and CDR2 is SVGIG (reference sequence). This CDR3 reads CAWSHAPGQGARAYGYTF. The CDR3 DNA reads TGTGCCTGGAGTCATGCTCCGGGACAGGGGGCCCGGGCGTATGGCTACACCTTC.

The rearrangement uses TRBV9 and TRBJ1-5; D uncertain. The CDR3 sequence is 14 residues long. V lost 0 bases, J lost 6 bases, and 10 bases lay in between. Per the germline V gene, CDR1 is SGDLS and CDR2 is YYNGEE. The CDR3 protein is CASSVGPASQPQHF. The DNA of the CDR3 is TGTGCCAGCAGCGTAGGGCCCGCCAGTCAGCCCCAGCATTTT.

This chain joins TRBV5-1 and TRBJ2-7; 7 bases match TRBD1. This CDR3 spans 15 amino acids. Germline V CDR1 and CDR2: SGHRS, YFSETQ. The J segment lost 4 bases and the V segment lost 0 bases, leaving 7 bases of the junction unmatched. CDR3 sequence reads: CASSLDPGQPYEQYF. The CDR3 nucleotides are TGCGCCAGCAGCTTGGATCCGGGACAGCCTTACGAGCAGTACTTC.

The V gene is TRBV30, the J gene TRBJ1-1; D might be TRBD1 (5 bases). V was clipped by 7 bases and J by 1 base, with 19 bases between them. The CDR3 consists of 15 residues. CDR1 and CDR2 from the germline V gene are GTSNPN and SVGIG (reference sequence). CDR3 DNA: TGTGCCTTCTCATCGGTCCGGGGGAGGAACACTGAAGCTTTCTTT. Its translation: CAFSSVRGRNTEAFF.

The J gene is TRBJ1-5, the V gene TRBV18, with D uncertain. This CDR3 spans 13 amino acids. Germline V gene sequence: CDR1 KGHSH, CDR2 LQKENI. The V gene lost 2 bases and the J gene lost 8 bases, with 10 bases spanning the gap. The CDR3 bases are TGTGCCAGCTCACCAGGGAGGGTAGAGCCCCAGCATTTT. Translation: CASSPGRVEPQHF.

Here the CDR3 reads CACLWAITGELFF. The CDR3 nucleotides are TGTGCCTGTTTGTGGGCCATCACCGGGGAGCTGTTTTTT. V gene TRBV30 combines with J gene TRBJ2-2; no firm D call. V shed 6 bases and J shed 4 bases, with 12 bases lying between them. CDR3 size: 13 residues. Germline V gene data show CDR1 as GTSNPN and CDR2 as SVGIG (reference sequence).

The chain uses TRBV4-1 and TRBJ2-7, with 9 bases lining up with TRBD1. This CDR3 region has 16 residues. Germline CDR1 reads MGHRA; CDR2 reads YSYEKL. V lost 0 bases and J lost 0; bases outside the gene matches: 3. CDR3 sequence: CASSQDWGQGSYEQYF. In DNA, the CDR3 is TGCGCCAGCAGCCAAGATTGGGGACAGGGCTCCTACGAGCAGTACTTC.

The rearrangement joins TRBV18 to TRBJ2-5; D may be TRBD1 (5 bases). From germline, CDR1 is KGHSH and CDR2 LQKENI. V gave up 2 bases and J gave up 5 bases, with 15 bases separating them. The length of the CDR3 is 15 residues. CDR3 sequence: CASSPTGGRWETQYF. CDR3 coding DNA: TGTGCCAGCTCACCAACAGGCGGCCGGTGGGAGACCCAGTACTTC.

J is TRBJ2-2 and V is TRBV6-4, with D unclear. The V and J ends lost 0 bases and 4 bases respectively, with 3 bases between them. This CDR3 has 13 residues. Per germline, CDR1 MRHNA and CDR2 SNTAGT. This chain's CDR3 is CASSDSSTGELFF. In DNA, the CDR3 is TGTGCCAGCAGTGACTCTAGCACCGGGGAGCTGTTTTTT.

The chain links TRBV4-1 to TRBJ2-1; perhaps TRBD1 as D (7 bases). Trimming shortened V by 4 bases and J by 4 bases, and 11 bases separated the two germline ends. Germline values: CDR1 MGHRA, CDR2 YSYEKL. This CDR3 has 14 residues. CDR3 in DNA: TGCGCCAGCAGCCCAGGGGGGTCATACAATGAGCAGTTCTTC. Residues: CASSPGGSYNEQFF.